This record looks at one TCR beta chain sequence and its context. This entry is derived from a study of beta chain features in type 1 diabetes. Of the isolated RNA, all was reverse transcribed, and so the sequenced material was expressed TCRB transcripts. Here immunoSEQ multiplex PCR was the method, and the copy in TCRdb shows in-frame clones only, minus some. The sample records 330,000 or so clones, about 14% being singletons. CDR1 MDHEN and CDR2 SYDVKM come from the germline V gene. CDR3 length: 15 residues. V dropped 7 bases and J dropped 5 bases, with 17 bases sitting between them. The chain joins TRBV28 to TRBJ2-2; D tentatively reads TRBD1 or TRBD2 (5 bases each). The receptor comes from a man between 25 and 39 years old in good health. The sequenced sample was central memory CD4+ T cells from blood. CDR3 coding DNA: TGTGCCAGCAACCATAAGGCAGGGAGAACCGGGGAGCTGTTTTTT. Amino acid sequence: CASNHKAGRTGELFF.